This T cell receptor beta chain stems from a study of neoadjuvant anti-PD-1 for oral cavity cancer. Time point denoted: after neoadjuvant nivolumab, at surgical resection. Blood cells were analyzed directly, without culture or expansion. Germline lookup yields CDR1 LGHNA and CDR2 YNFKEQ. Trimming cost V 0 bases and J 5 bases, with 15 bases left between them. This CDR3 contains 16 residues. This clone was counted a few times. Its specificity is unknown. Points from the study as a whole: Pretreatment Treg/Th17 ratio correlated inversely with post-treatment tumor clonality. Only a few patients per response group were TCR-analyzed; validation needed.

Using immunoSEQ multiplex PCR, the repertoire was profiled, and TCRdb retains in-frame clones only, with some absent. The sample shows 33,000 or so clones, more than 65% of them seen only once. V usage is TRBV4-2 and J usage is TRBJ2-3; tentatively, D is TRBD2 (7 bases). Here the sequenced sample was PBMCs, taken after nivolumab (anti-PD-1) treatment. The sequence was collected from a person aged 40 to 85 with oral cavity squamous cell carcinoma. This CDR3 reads CASSQEGGGGGDTQYF. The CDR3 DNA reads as TGTGCCAGCAGCCAAGAAGGCGGGGGCGGTGGAGATACGCAGTATTTT.